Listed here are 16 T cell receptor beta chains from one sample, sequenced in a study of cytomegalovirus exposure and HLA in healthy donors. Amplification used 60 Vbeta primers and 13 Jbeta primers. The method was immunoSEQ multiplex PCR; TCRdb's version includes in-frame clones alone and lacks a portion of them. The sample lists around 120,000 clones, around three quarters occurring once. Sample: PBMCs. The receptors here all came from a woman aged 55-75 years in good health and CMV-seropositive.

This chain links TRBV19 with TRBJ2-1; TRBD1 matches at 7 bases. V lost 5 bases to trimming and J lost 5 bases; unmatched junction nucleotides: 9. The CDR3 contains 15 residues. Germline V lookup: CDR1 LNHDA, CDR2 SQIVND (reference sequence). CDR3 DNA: TGTGCCAGTAGTGAGACAGGGCTAATCAACAATGAGCAGTTCTTC. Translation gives CASSETGLINNEQFF.

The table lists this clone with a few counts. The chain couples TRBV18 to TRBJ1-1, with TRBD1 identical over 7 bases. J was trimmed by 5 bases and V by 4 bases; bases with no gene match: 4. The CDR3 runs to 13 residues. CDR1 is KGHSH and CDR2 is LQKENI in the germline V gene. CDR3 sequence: CASSLDRDTEAFF. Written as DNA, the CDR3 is TGTGCCAGCTCACTCGACAGGGATACTGAAGCTTTCTTT.

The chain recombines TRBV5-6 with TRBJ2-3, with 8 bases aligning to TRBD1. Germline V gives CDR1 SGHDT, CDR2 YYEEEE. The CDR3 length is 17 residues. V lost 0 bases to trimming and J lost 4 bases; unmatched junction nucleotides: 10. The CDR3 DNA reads TGTGCCAGCAGCTTGGACCGCAGGGGGCATGGGGCAGATACGCAGTATTTT. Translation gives CASSLDRRGHGADTQYF.

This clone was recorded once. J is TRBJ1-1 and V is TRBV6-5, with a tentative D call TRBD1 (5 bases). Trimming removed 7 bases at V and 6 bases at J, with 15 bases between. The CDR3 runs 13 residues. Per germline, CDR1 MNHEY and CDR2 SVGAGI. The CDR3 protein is CASTPLGGAEAFF. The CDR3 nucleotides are TGTGCCAGCACCCCCTTGGGGGGGGCTGAAGCTTTCTTT.

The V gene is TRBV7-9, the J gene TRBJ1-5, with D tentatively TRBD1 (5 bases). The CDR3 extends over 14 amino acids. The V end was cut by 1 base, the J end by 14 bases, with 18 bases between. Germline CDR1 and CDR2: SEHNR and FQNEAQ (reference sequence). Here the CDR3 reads CASSLGMGGDPKHF. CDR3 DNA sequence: TGTGCCAGCAGCTTAGGAATGGGGGGAGACCCCAAGCATTTT.

CDR3 protein: CASRPLDSRNTEAFF. DNA of the CDR3: TGTGCCAGCAGACCTTTGGACAGCCGGAACACTGAAGCTTTCTTT. The chain joins TRBV27 to TRBJ1-1; weak D call: TRBD1 (6 bases). This CDR3 is built from 15 residues. Between the trimmed V and J ends, which lost 6 bases and 1 base, there was a span of 15 bases. Germline CDR1 and CDR2: MNHEY and SMNVEV (reference sequence).

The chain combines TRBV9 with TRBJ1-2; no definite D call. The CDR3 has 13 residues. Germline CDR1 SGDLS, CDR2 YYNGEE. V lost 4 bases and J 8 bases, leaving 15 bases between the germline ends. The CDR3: CASSSRGLRGYTF. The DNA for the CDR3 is TGTGCCAGCAGCTCACGGGGTCTGCGGGGCTACACCTTC.

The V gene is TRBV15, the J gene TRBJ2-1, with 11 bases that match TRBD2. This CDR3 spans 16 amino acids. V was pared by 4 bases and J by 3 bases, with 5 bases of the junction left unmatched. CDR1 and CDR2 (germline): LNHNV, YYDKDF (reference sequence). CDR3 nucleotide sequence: TGTGCCACCAGCATTCGGACTAGCGGGTTCTACAATGAGCAGTTCTTC. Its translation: CATSIRTSGFYNEQFF.

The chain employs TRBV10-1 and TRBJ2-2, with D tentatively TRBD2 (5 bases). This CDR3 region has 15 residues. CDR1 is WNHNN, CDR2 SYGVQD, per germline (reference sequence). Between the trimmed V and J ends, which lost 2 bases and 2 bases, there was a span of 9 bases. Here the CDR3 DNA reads TGCGCCAGCAGTGAGATGGGAGTTAACACCGGGGAGCTGTTTTTT. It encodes CASSEMGVNTGELFF.

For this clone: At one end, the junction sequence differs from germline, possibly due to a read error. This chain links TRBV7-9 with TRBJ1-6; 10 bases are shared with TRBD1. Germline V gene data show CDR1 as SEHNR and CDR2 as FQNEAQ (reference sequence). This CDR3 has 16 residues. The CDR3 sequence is CSSGLTGGDYNSPLHF. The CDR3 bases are TGTTCCAGCGGCCTGACAGGGGGCGACTATAATTCACCCCTCCACTTT.

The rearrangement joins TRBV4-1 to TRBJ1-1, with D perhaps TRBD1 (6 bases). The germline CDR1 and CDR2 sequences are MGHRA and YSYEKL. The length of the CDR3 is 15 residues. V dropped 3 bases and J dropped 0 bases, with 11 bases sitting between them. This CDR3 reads CASSQTGTLNTEAFF. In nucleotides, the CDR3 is TGCGCCAGCAGCCAGACCGGGACATTGAACACTGAAGCTTTCTTT.

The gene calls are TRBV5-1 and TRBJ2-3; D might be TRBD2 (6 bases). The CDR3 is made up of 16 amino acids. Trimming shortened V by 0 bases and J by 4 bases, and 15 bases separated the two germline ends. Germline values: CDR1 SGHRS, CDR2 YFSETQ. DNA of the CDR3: TGCGCCAGCAGCTTGGGGAGCGCGACTAGGGCAGATACGCAGTATTTT. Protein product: CASSLGSATRADTQYF.

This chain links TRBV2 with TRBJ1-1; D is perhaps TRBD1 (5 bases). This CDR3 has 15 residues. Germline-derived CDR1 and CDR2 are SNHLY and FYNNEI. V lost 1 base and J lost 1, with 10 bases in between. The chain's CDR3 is CASSEGGLGNTEAFF. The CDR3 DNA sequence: TGTGCCAGCAGTGAAGGGGGCCTGGGGAACACTGAAGCTTTCTTT.

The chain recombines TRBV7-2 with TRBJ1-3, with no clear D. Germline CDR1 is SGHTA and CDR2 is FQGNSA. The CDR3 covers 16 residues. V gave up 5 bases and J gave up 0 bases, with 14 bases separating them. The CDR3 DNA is TGTGCCAGCAGCCAAGGGAGGCGATCCTCTGGAAACACCATATATTTT. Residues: CASSQGRRSSGNTIYF.

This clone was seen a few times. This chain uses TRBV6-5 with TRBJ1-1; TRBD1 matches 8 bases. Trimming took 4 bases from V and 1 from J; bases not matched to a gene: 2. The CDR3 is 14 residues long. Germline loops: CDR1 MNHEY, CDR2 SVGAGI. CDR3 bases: TGTGCCAGCAGTTGGGGGACAGGGAACACTGAAGCTTTCTTT. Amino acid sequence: CASSWGTGNTEAFF.

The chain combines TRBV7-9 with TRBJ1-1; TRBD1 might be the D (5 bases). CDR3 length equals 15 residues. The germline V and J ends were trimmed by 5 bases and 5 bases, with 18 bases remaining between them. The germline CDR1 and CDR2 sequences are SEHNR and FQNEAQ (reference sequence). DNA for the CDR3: TGTGCCAGCAGCCATCGGGGGAGCTCGTGGACTGAAGCTTTCTTT. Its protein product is CASSHRGSSWTEAFF.